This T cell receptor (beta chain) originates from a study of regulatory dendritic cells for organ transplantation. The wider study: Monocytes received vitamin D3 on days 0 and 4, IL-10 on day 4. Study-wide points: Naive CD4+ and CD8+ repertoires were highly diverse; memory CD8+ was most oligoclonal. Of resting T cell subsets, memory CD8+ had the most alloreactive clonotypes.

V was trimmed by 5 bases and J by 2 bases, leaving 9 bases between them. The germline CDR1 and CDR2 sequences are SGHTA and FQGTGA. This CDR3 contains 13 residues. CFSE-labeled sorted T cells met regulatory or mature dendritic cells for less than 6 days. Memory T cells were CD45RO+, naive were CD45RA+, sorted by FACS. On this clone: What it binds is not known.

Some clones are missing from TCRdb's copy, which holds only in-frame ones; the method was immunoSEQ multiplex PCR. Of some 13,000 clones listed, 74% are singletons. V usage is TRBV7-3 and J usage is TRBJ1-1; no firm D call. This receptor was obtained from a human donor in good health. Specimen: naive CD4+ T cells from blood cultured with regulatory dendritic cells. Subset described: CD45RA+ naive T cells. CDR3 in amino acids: CASSEQANTEAFF. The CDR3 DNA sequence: TGTGCCAGCAGCGAGCAGGCTAACACTGAAGCTTTCTTT.